The 10 T cell receptor beta chains presented below share a single source sample, sequenced in a study of STAT5B mutations in CD4+ large granular lymphocyte leukemia. This table comes from immunoSEQ multiplex PCR, and its TCRdb copy is limited to in-frame clones, with some not included. Of roughly 32,000 clones listed, 85% to 90% were seen once; the top ten hold 0.41%. Input material: CD4+ T cells from blood buffy coats. These receptors originate from a human donor in good health.

The chain carries TRBV27 and TRBJ2-7; 13 nucleotides agree with TRBD2. Germline CDR1 reads MNHEY; CDR2 reads SMNVEV (reference sequence). The CDR3 is 19 residues long. V gave up 6 bases and J gave up 3 bases; unmatched junction bases: 17. CDR3 sequence reads: CASSQLGTSGKSSFYEQYF. CDR3 bases: TGTGCCAGCAGCCAATTAGGGACTAGCGGGAAATCCTCTTTCTACGAGCAGTACTTC.

V is TRBV10-3 and J is TRBJ2-3; TRBD2 aligns across 7 bases. With V trimmed by 4 bases and J by 3 bases, 1 base remained unmatched. Germline assignment: CDR1 ENHRY and CDR2 SYGVKD. This CDR3 has 13 residues. CDR3 protein: CAISGGGTDTQYF. CDR3 DNA sequence: TGTGCCATCAGTGGGGGGGGTACAGATACGCAGTATTTT.

There are a few counts of this clone. This chain connects TRBV18 to TRBJ2-7, with D possibly matching TRBD1 (5 bases). CDR3 length: 14 residues. Germline values: CDR1 KGHSH, CDR2 LQKENI. Trimming took 1 base from V and 6 from J, leaving 13 bases between them. For the CDR3, the DNA is TGTGCCAGCTCACCACTGGACACCAAAAGCGAGCAGTACTTC. This gives the protein CASSPLDTKSEQYF.

This clone was observed a single time. The J gene is TRBJ1-3, the V gene TRBV5-4; possible D gene TRBD1, 5 bases. V was shortened by 4 bases and J by 1 base, with 15 bases between the two germline ends. CDR1 is SGHNT and CDR2 is YYREEE in the germline V gene (reference sequence). This CDR3 region has 16 residues. This CDR3 reads CASSDFVSGSGNTIYF. In DNA form, the CDR3 reads TGTGCCAGCAGCGATTTTGTTTCAGGGTCTGGAAACACCATATATTTT.

The V call is TRBV6-1, the J call TRBJ2-2, with D unclear. Germline-derived CDR1 and CDR2 are MNHNS and SASEGT. CDR3 length equals 15 residues. Trimming cost V 4 bases and J 1 base, with 10 bases left between them. The CDR3 DNA sequence: TGTGCCAGCAGTGGACTGTCGCGGAACACCGGGGAGCTGTTTTTT. Translated, it gives CASSGLSRNTGELFF.

The chain joins TRBV5-4 to TRBJ2-3; no clear D. This CDR3 is 11 amino acids long. V lost 3 bases and J 6 bases, leaving 5 bases between the germline ends. CDR1 SGHNT and CDR2 YYREEE come from the germline V gene (reference sequence). As DNA, the CDR3 is TGTGCCAGCAGCTCCTTGGATACGCAGTATTTT. Translated: CASSSLDTQYF.

The rearrangement links TRBV27 to TRBJ1-2; the D is unclear. With 0 bases removed from V and 8 bases from J, the gap between germline ends came to 10 bases. The CDR3 has 13 residues. CDR1 and CDR2 (germline): MNHEY, SMNVEV (reference sequence). The CDR3 is CASSLSAGGGYTF. The CDR3 DNA reads TGTGCCAGCAGTTTATCCGCAGGAGGCGGCTACACCTTC.

V gene TRBV6-6 combines with J gene TRBJ2-1; TRBD1 is a possible D gene (6 bases). The CDR3 sequence is 14 residues long. Trimming cost V 8 bases and J 6 bases, with 17 bases left between them. Per germline, CDR1 MNHNY and CDR2 SVGAGI (reference sequence). The DNA for the CDR3 is TGTGCCAGCTCAGAGGGGGAGCGTGGCAATGAGCAGTTCTTC. Translation gives CASSEGERGNEQFF.

This clone was found once. The chain is built from TRBV6-5 and TRBJ2-7; unclear D gene. Between the trimmed V and J ends, which lost 1 base and 3 bases, there was a span of 13 bases. CDR1 and CDR2 from the germline V gene are MNHEY and SVGAGI. This CDR3 contains 15 residues. CDR3 sequence reads: CASSYFALGSYEQYF. The DNA for the CDR3 is TGTGCCAGCAGTTACTTCGCTCTGGGAAGCTACGAGCAGTACTTC.

The rearrangement links TRBV28 to TRBJ2-7; D may match TRBD1 or TRBD2 (5 bases each). The CDR3 contains 11 residues. CDR1 is MDHEN and CDR2 is SYDVKM in the germline V gene. V was shortened by 6 bases and J by 3 bases, with 6 bases between the two germline ends. CDR3 in amino acids: CASRGDYEQYF. CDR3 nucleotide sequence: TGTGCCAGCAGGGGGGACTACGAGCAGTACTTC. Combining the CDR3 with reference TRBV28 and TRBJ2-7 gives the whole variable domain DVKVTQSSRYLVKRTGEKVFLECVQDMDHENMFWYRQDPGLGLRLIYFSYDVKMKEKGDIPEGYSVSREKKERFSLILESASTNQTSMYLCASRGDYEQYFGPGTRLTVT.